A selection of T cell receptor beta chains follows, all from one sample in a study of cytomegalovirus exposure and HLA in healthy donors. Assay: immunoSEQ multiplex PCR; the TCRdb copy retains only in-frame clones and omits some. The repertoire includes 200,000 to 250,000 clones, approximately 78% of them detected once, and around 4% sits in the top ten. Sequencing was performed on PBMCs. These receptors originate from a male donor in good health and CMV-seronegative. Each CDR3 is given with its conserved first and last residue. A D gene is named only where the DNA matches it firmly. Rows give clone size only sometimes, using once, few, many, or a class for an expanded clone.

TGTGCCAGCAGCTTACTCAGCGCAGATACGCAGTATTTT,CASSLLSADTQYF,TRBV7-6,TRBJ2-3,.,.
TGTGCCAGCAGCCCCCTTTACAGGGCCTATACAGATACGCAGTATTTT,CASSPLYRAYTDTQYF,TRBV9,TRBJ2-3,.,.
TGTGCCAGCAGAACGCCGGGACAGGGGAGAACCAAAAACATTCAGTACTTC,CASRTPGQGRTKNIQYF,TRBV28,TRBJ2-4,TRBD1,.
TGTGCCAGCAGCCAGCGACTAGCGGCTAGCACAGATACGCAGTATTTT,CASSQRLAASTDTQYF,TRBV11-2,TRBJ2-3,TRBD2,once
TGTGCCAGCAATAGGGAGCGTGGCACAGATACGCAGTATTTT,CASNRERGTDTQYF,TRBV2,TRBJ2-3,.,.
TGTGCCAGCAGCTTAGGGTTCCGGGGTCTTTGGTCGTATTTT,CASSLGFRGLWSYF,TRBV11-2,TRBJ2-3,.,.
TGCAGCGTTGGAGGTGAAGGAATCGAGCAGTACTTC,CSVGGEGIEQYF,TRBV29-1,TRBJ2-7,.,.
TGTGCCAGCAGTTTACAGGGGCCGGACACAGATACGCAGTATTTT,CASSLQGPDTDTQYF,TRBV27,TRBJ2-3,.,.
TGTGCCAGCACCCAAGCCGGGACAGGGGCCTACGAGCAGTACTTC,CASTQAGTGAYEQYF,TRBV14,TRBJ2-7,TRBD1,.
TGTGCCAGCAGGAGGGACACGTTGGGCACCGGGGAGCTGTTTTTT,CASRRDTLGTGELFF,TRBV9,TRBJ2-2,.,.
TGCGCCAGCAGCCCGACCCCAGGGGTCTTCTATGGCTACACCTTC,CASSPTPGVFYGYTF,TRBV5-1,TRBJ1-2,.,.
TGTGCCAGCTCACCACGAGGAGGAGAAGAGACCCAGTACTTC,CASSPRGGEETQYF,TRBV18,TRBJ2-5,.,.
TGCGCCAGCAGCTCAGTAGCGGGAGTGAAAGATACGCAGTATTTT,CASSSVAGVKDTQYF,TRBV5-1,TRBJ2-3,TRBD2,.
TGTGCCAGCAGCCGCCCCCCCCAGGCCGGTGAGCAGTTCTTC,CASSRPPQAGEQFF,TRBV7-9,TRBJ2-1,.,.
TGTGCCAGCAGCCGGGACAGGGGAACTGAGCAGTTCTTC,CASSRDRGTEQFF,TRBV7-9,TRBJ2-1,TRBD1,once
TGTGCCAGCAGTTCCCGGGACAGGGACGAGCAGTACTTC,CASSSRDRDEQYF,TRBV27,TRBJ2-7,TRBD1,.
TGTGCCAGCAGCTCGGGAACCGGCCGAACTGAAGCTTTCTTT,CASSSGTGRTEAFF,TRBV7-6,TRBJ1-1,.,.
TGCGCCAGCAGGACCGGGACAGGGGGCGAGTCTGAAAAACTGTTTTTT,CASRTGTGGESEKLFF,TRBV5-1,TRBJ1-4,TRBD1,few
TGTGCCAGCAGCCTGGACTTCCAAGAGACCCAGTACTTC,CASSLDFQETQYF,TRBV11-2,TRBJ2-5,.,.
TGTGCCAGCAGTTTAGTGCCGGGACTCGCCTCAGAAAATGAGCAGTTCTTC,CASSLVPGLASENEQFF,TRBV27,TRBJ2-1,.,.
TGTGCCAGCAGTGAGATAGCGGGGGGGGAGCTGTTTTTT,CASSEIAGGELFF,TRBV6-1,TRBJ2-2,TRBD2,.
TGTGCCAGCAGTCGAGGGACTAGGATGAGGGAGACCCAGTACTTC,CASSRGTRMRETQYF,TRBV6-5,TRBJ2-5,TRBD2,.
TGTGCCAGCAGCCATGGGCTAGCGGGCCTCACAGATACGCAGTATTTT,CASSHGLAGLTDTQYF,TRBV7-9,TRBJ2-3,TRBD2,.
TGTGCCAGTAGTCCCCTACAGCTCTCCTACAATGAGCAGTTCTTC,CASSPLQLSYNEQFF,TRBV19,TRBJ2-1,.,.
TGTGCCATCAGTGGACGCGGGGACTACGAGCAGTACTTC,CAISGRGDYEQYF,TRBV10-3,TRBJ2-7,.,few
TGCGCCAGCAGCCAAGAATACACCCAAGAGACCCAGTACTTC,CASSQEYTQETQYF,TRBV4-1,TRBJ2-5,.,.
TGCGCCAGCAGCTTGGGCGGCGGAGGCTACAATGAGCAGTTCTTC,CASSLGGGGYNEQFF,TRBV5-1,TRBJ2-1,.,once
TGTGCCAGCAGTGTCGGGACAGGGCTCTACGAGCAGTACTTC,CASSVGTGLYEQYF,TRBV2,TRBJ2-7,TRBD1,.
TGCAGCGTCGGTAGAGGGGAGGGAGATGACTACACCTTC,CSVGRGEGDDYTF,TRBV29-1,TRBJ1-2,.,.
TGTGCCAGCAGGCCGGGACACCCCCTTGGGAACGAGCAGTACTTC,CASRPGHPLGNEQYF,TRBV6-5,TRBJ2-7,.,once
TGTGCCAGCACCCGGACTGGCGCCTACAATGAGCAGTTCTTC,CASTRTGAYNEQFF,TRBV9,TRBJ2-1,.,.
TGTGCCACCAGCAGAGTAGGACAGGGAAGAGACGAGCAGTACTTC,CATSRVGQGRDEQYF,TRBV15,TRBJ2-7,TRBD1,.
TGCAGCGTTGAACGAGGGTATGGCTACACCTTC,CSVERGYGYTF,TRBV29-1,TRBJ1-2,.,.
TGTGCCAGTACCCAGGGTCATAACAATGAGCAGTTCTTC,CASTQGHNNEQFF,TRBV19,TRBJ2-1,.,.
TGTGCCAGCAGCTTAACGGGAGGGCTCGGCTACGAGCAGTACTTC,CASSLTGGLGYEQYF,TRBV7-3,TRBJ2-7,TRBD2,.
TGCGCCAGCAGCCCGGGACAGGGGAATGAAAAACTGTTTTTT,CASSPGQGNEKLFF,TRBV4-1,TRBJ1-4,TRBD1,few